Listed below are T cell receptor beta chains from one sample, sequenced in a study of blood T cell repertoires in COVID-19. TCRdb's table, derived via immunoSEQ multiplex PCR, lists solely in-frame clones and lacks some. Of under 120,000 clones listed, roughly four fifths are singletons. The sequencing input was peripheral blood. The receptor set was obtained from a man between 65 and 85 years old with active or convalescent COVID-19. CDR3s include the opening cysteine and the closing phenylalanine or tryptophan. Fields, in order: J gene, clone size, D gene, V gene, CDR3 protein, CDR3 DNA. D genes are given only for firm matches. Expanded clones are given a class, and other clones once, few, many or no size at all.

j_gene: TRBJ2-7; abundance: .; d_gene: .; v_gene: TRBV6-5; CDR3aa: CASSYSRAGYEQYF; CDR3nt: TGTGCCAGCAGTTACTCGAGGGCGGGCTACGAGCAGTACTTC
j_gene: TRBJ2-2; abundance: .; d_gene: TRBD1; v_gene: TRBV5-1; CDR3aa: CASSPGTGSGELFF; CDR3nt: TGCGCCAGCAGCCCCGGGACAGGGTCCGGGGAGCTGTTTTTT
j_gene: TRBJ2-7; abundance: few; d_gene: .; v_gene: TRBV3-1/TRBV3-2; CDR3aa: CASSHQGGAYEQYF; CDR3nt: TGTGCCAGCAGCCACCAAGGAGGCGCCTACGAGCAGTACTTC
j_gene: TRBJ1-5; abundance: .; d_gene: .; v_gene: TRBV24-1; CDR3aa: CATSGGGVAQHF; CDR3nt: TGTGCCACCAGTGGAGGAGGGGTGGCCCAGCATTTT
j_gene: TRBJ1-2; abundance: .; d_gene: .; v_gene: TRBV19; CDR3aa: CASSILAGENYGYTF; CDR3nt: TGTGCCAGTAGTATTCTGGCAGGGGAAAACTATGGCTACACCTTC
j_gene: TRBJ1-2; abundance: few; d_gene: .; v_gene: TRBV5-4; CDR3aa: CASSLDSYGYTF; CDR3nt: TGTGCCAGCAGCCTCGACAGCTATGGCTACACCTTC
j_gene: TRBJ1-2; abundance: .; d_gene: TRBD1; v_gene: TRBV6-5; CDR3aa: CASRDRGSGYGYTF; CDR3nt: TGTGCCAGCAGGGACAGGGGATCGGGCTATGGCTACACCTTC
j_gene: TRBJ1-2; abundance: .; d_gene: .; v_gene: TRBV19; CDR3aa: CASKRTHDSNYGYTF; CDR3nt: TGTGCCAGCAAAAGGACTCACGATTCTAACTATGGCTACACCTTC
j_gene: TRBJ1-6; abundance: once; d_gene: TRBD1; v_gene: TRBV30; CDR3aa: CAWELPDRGNSPLHF; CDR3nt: TGTGCCTGGGAATTACCGGACAGGGGGAATTCACCCCTCCACTTT
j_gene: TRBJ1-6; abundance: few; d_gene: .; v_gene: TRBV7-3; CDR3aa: CASSLGQRNNSPLHF; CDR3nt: TGTGCCAGCAGCCTTGGACAGCGAAACAATTCACCCCTCCACTTT
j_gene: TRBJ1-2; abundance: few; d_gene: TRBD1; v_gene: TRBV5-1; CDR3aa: CASSFGTGGNFGYTF; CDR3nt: TGCGCCAGCAGCTTTGGGACAGGGGGGAATTTTGGCTACACCTTC
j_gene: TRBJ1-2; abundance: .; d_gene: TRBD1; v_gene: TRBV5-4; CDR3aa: CASSLRGRPYGYTF; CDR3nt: TGTGCCAGCAGCTTGAGGGGGCGCCCCTATGGCTACACCTTC
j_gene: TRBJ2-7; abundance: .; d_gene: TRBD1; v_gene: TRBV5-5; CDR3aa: CASSPGTGGREQYF; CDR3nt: TGTGCCAGCAGCCCCGGGACAGGGGGCCGCGAGCAGTACTTC
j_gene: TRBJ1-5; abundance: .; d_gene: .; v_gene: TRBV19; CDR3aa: CASSKTRFSNQPQHF; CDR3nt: TGTGCCAGTAGTAAAACTCGGTTTAGCAATCAGCCCCAGCATTTT
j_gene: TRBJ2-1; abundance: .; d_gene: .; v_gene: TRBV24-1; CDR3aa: CATSESGGGRGEQFF; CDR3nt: TGTGCCACCAGTGAATCGGGGGGCGGGAGAGGTGAGCAGTTCTTC
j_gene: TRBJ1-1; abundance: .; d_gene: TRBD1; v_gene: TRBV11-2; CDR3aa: CASSLDWTGNTEAFF; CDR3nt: TGTGCCAGCAGCTTAGATTGGACAGGGAACACTGAAGCTTTCTTT
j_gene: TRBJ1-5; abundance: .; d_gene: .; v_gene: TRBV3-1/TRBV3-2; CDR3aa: CASSQAGADQPQHF; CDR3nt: TGTGCCAGCAGCCAGGCAGGGGCGGATCAGCCCCAGCATTTT
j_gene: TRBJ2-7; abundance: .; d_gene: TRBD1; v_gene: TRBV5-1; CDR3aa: CASSGKGGRYEQYF; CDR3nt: TGCGCCAGCAGCGGGAAAGGGGGCAGGTACGAGCAGTACTTC
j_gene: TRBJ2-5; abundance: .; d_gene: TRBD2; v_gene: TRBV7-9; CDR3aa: CASSPHWGRGGQETQYF; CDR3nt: TGTGCCAGCAGCCCTCATTGGGGGCGGGGGGGCCAAGAGACCCAGTACTTC
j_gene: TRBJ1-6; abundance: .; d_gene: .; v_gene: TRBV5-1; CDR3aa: CASSLHRSSYNSPLHF; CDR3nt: TGCGCCAGCAGCTTGCATCGGAGCTCCTATAATTCACCCCTCCACTTT
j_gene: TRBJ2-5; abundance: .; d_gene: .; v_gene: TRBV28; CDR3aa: CASKQGKETQYF; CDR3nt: TGTGCCAGCAAGCAGGGAAAAGAGACCCAGTACTTC
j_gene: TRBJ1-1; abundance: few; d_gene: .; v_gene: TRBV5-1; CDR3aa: CASSSDSSNTEAFF; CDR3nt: TGCGCCAGCAGCTCGGACAGTTCCAACACTGAAGCTTTCTTT
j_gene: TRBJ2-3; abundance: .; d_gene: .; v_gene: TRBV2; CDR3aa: CASTEGRASTDTQYF; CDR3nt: TGTGCCAGCACCGAAGGCAGGGCTAGCACAGATACGCAGTATTTT
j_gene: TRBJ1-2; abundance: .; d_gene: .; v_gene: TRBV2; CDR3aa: CASRAQLPYTF; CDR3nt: TGTGCCAGCAGGGCACAGTTACCCTACACCTTC
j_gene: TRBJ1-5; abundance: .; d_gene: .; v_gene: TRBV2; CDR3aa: CASTGQNSNQPQHF; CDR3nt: TGTGCTTCCACCGGACAAAATAGCAATCAGCCCCAGCATTTT
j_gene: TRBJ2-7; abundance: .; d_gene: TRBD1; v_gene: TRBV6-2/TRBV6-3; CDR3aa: CASNPGTGTYEQYF; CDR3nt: TGTGCCAGCAACCCCGGGACAGGAACCTACGAGCAGTACTTC
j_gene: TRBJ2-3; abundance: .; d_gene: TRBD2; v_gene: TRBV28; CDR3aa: CAIPGGGDTQYF; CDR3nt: TGTGCCATTCCCGGCGGGGGGGATACGCAGTATTTT
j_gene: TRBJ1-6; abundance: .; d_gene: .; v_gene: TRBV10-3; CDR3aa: CAISDQNSPLHF; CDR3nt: TGTGCCATCAGTGATCAGAATTCACCCCTCCACTTT
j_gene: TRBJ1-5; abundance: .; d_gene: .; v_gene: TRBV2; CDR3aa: CASSGDRTPTGNQPQHF; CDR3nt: TGTGCCAGCAGTGGAGACAGGACCCCCACGGGCAATCAGCCCCAGCATTTT
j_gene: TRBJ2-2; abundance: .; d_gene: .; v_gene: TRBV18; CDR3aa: CASSPKQGFTGELFF; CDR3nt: TGTGCCAGCTCACCAAAACAGGGTTTCACCGGGGAGCTGTTTTTT
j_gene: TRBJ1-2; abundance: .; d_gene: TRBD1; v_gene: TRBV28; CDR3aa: CASRTKDRVGGYTF; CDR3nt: TGTGCCAGCAGGACAAAGGACAGGGTTGGCGGCTACACCTTC
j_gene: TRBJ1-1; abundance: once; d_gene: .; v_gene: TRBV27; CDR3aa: CASSLSMGGTEAFF; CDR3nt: TGTGCCAGCAGTTTATCGATGGGAGGCACTGAAGCTTTCTTT
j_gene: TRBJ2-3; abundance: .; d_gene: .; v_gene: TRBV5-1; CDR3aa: CASTSGDTQYF; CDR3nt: TGCGCCAGCACCTCGGGAGATACGCAGTATTTT
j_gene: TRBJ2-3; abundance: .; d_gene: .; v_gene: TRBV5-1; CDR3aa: CASSKPTDHITDTQYF; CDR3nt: TGCGCCAGCAGCAAACCGACAGACCATATCACAGATACGCAGTATTTT
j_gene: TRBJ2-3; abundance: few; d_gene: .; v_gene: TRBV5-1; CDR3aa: CASRRDTSTDTQYF; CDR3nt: TGCGCCAGCAGGAGGGACACTAGCACAGATACGCAGTATTTT
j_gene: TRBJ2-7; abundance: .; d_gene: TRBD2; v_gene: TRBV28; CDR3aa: CASSQPGTSGIKRYF; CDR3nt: TGTGCCAGCAGCCAACCGGGGACTAGCGGGATTAAGCGGTACTTC
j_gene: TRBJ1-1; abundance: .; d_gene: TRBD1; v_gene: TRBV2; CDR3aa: CASNPGTGPGAFF; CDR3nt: TGTGCCAGCAATCCCGGGACAGGCCCGGGAGCTTTCTTT
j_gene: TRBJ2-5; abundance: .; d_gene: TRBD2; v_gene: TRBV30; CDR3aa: CAWSRLAGGAETQYF; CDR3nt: TGTGCCTGGAGCCGCCTAGCGGGAGGAGCTGAGACCCAGTACTTC
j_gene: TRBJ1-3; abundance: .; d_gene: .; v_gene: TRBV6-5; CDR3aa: CASSPSTGGGNTIYF; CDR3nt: TGTGCCAGCTCCCCAAGCACAGGCGGTGGAAACACCATATATTTT
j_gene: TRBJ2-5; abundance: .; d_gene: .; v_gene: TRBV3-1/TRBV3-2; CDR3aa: CASSQDNGGWETQYF; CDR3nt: TGTGCCAGCAGCCAAGATAATGGGGGGTGGGAGACCCAGTACTTC
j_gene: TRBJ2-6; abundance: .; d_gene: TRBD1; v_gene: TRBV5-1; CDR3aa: CASSLGQGGANVLTF; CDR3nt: TGCGCCAGCAGCTTGGGACAGGGTGGGGCCAACGTCCTGACTTTC
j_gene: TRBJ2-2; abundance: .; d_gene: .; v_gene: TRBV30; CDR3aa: CAWGTVDTGELFF; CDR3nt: TGTGCCTGGGGGACTGTTGACACCGGGGAGCTGTTTTTT